The 10 T cell receptor beta chains given below trace back to one sample, sequenced in a study of blood T cell repertoires in COVID-19. Here immunoSEQ multiplex PCR was the method, and the copy in TCRdb shows in-frame clones only, minus some. The repertoire holds 200,000 or so clones, about four fifths seen once, with about 2.4% in the top ten. Material for sequencing was peripheral blood. The receptors derive from a woman aged 60-75 years with acute or convalescent COVID-19.

The V and J genes are TRBV4-2 and TRBJ2-1; possibly TRBD2 for D (6 bases). The CDR3 has 15 residues. V dropped 1 base and J dropped 1 base, with 8 bases sitting between them. Looked up from germline, CDR1 is LGHNA and CDR2 is YNFKEQ. CDR3: CASSQGGESYNEQFF. CDR3 coding DNA: TGTGCCAGCAGCCAAGGGGGGGAGTCCTACAATGAGCAGTTCTTC.

The chain carries TRBV6-1 and TRBJ1-2; TRBD1 is a possible D gene (5 bases). Germline CDR1 reads MNHNS; CDR2 reads SASEGT. The CDR3 sequence is 15 residues long. Trimming shortened V by 1 base and J by 4 bases, and 13 bases separated the two germline ends. DNA for the CDR3: TGTGCCAGCAGTGAAGTTAGTCAGGGTCCCTATGGCTACACCTTC. Its protein is CASSEVSQGPYGYTF.

CDR3 DNA: TGTGCCAGCAGCTTGACAGGGCGTGATTCACCCCTCCACTTT. Translating gives CASSLTGRDSPLHF. The V gene is TRBV5-6, the J gene TRBJ1-6, with D maybe TRBD1 (6 bases). CDR1 is SGHDT, CDR2 YYEEEE, per germline. V lost 1 base and J 8 bases, leaving 10 bases between the germline ends. The CDR3 length is 14 residues. The whole variable domain, filled in from reference TRBV5-6 and TRBJ1-6, reads DAGVTQSPTHLIKTRGQQVTLRCSPKSGHDTVSWYQQALGQGPQFIFQYYEEEERQRGNFPDRFSGHQFPNYSSELNVNALLLGDSALYLCASSLTGRDSPLHFGNGTRLTVT.

Of note for this clone: Distinct nucleotide sequences in the sample also encode this CDR3. The CDR3 is CASSLGGGVNTEAFF. CDR3 coding DNA: TGTGCCAGCAGCTTAGGCGGCGGAGTGAACACTGAAGCTTTCTTT. The chain is built from TRBV7-9 and TRBJ1-1; D is unclear. Germline V gene lookup returns CDR1 SEHNR and CDR2 FQNEAQ (reference sequence). The CDR3 contains 15 residues. V was cut by 1 base and J by 0 bases, with 9 bases left in between.

The chain combines TRBV5-1 with TRBJ2-2; 8 positions match TRBD1. J gave up 8 bases and V 0 bases, and 6 bases lay outside the gene matches. The CDR3 is 15 amino acids. Germline-derived CDR1 and CDR2 are SGHRS and YFSETQ. The CDR3 spells CASSLAGTGLGELFF. The DNA for the CDR3 is TGCGCCAGCAGCTTGGCGGGGACAGGCTTAGGGGAGCTGTTTTTT.

This chain connects TRBV5-1 to TRBJ2-7; no clear D. V lost 0 bases and J 1 base, leaving 5 bases between the germline ends. From germline, CDR1 is SGHRS and CDR2 YFSETQ. The CDR3 has 13 amino acids. The CDR3 is CASSLARSYEQYF. CDR3 DNA: TGCGCCAGCAGCTTGGCCAGATCCTACGAGCAGTACTTC.

V gene TRBV3-1 (or the pseudogene TRBV3-2) combines with J gene TRBJ1-1, with TRBD1 matching over 8 bases. CDR1 is LGHDT and CDR2 is YNNKEL in the germline V gene (reference sequence). The V gene end was trimmed by 2 bases and the J gene end by 6 bases; junction bases not matched to a gene: 2. The CDR3 covers 13 residues. Written as DNA, the CDR3 is TGTGCCAGCAGCCAACAGGGGGCTTCTGAAGCTTTCTTT. Its translation: CASSQQGASEAFF.

The genes are TRBV20-1 and TRBJ2-1; 9 bases are a match to TRBD2. Trimming removed 3 bases from V and 2 bases from J; junction bases left unmatched: 5. Looked up from germline, CDR1 is DFQATT and CDR2 is SNEGSKA (reference sequence). The CDR3 spans 15 residues. The CDR3 DNA is TGCAGTGCTAGTCCAGCGGGGGGACCCTACAATGAGCAGTTCTTC. Its translation: CSASPAGGPYNEQFF.

The V call is TRBV7-8, the J call TRBJ2-7; perhaps TRBD1 as D (5 bases). The CDR3 sequence is 16 residues long. V lost 1 base and J 2 bases, leaving 15 bases between the germline ends. CDR1 and CDR2 from the germline V gene are SGHVS and FQNEAQ. The CDR3 bases are TGTGCCAGCAGCTTAGGGGCAGGGTCACGGACCTACGAGCAGTACTTC. Amino acid sequence: CASSLGAGSRTYEQYF.

The chain couples TRBV6-1 to TRBJ1-2; the D is unclear. Germline values: CDR1 MNHNS, CDR2 SASEGT. Trimming took 3 bases from V and 10 from J, leaving 15 bases between them. CDR3 size: 13 residues. The CDR3 here is CASSDPGEGIYTF. CDR3 nucleotide sequence: TGTGCCAGCAGTGATCCGGGAGAGGGTATCTACACCTTC.